Listed below are T cell receptor beta chains from one sample, sequenced in a study of graft-versus-host responses after intestinal transplantation. What these receptors recognize is not known. TCRdb's copy holds only in-frame clones and misses some; the assay was immunoSEQ multiplex PCR. The table includes about 120,000 clones, roughly 95% detected once. The specimen was unstimulated CD8+ T cells sorted from spleen or lymph node cells, collected before intestinal transplant. These receptors came from a human donor who received an intestinal transplant. CDR3s include the opening cysteine and the closing phenylalanine or tryptophan. D genes are given only for firm matches. Rows give clone size only sometimes, using once, few, many, or a class for an expanded clone.

D gene,V gene,clone size,J gene,CDR3 protein,CDR3 DNA
NA,TRBV10-2,NA,TRBJ1-5,CASSEVGGRGAF,TGCGCCAGCAGTGAAGTAGGGGGGCGTGGGGCATTT
NA,TRBV10-3,NA,TRBJ1-2,CAISEPDKLVDNGYTF,TGTGCCATCAGTGAGCCGGACAAGCTGGTGGACAATGGCTACACCTTC
NA,TRBV5-1,once,TRBJ2-1,CASSANIAEQFF,TGCGCCAGCAGCGCTAACATTGCTGAGCAGTTCTTC
TRBD2,TRBV11-2,NA,TRBJ2-7,CASSSTSGRAYEQYF,TGTGCCAGCAGCTCGACTAGCGGGAGGGCATACGAGCAGTACTTC
NA,TRBV9,NA,TRBJ1-1,CASSAETGHYTEAFF,TGTGCCAGCAGCGCCGAGACCGGGCATTACACTGAAGCTTTCTTT
TRBD2,TRBV6-5,once,TRBJ2-1,CASSLSGRRSNEQFF,TGTGCCAGCAGTCTCAGCGGGAGGCGGAGCAATGAGCAGTTCTTC
TRBD2,TRBV4-3,NA,TRBJ2-3,CASSRGLAGGGLSTDTQYF,TGCGCCAGCAGCCGAGGACTAGCGGGCGGCGGGCTTAGCACAGATACGCAGTATTTT
NA,TRBV4-3,once,TRBJ2-7,CASSIRDTVSYEQYF,TGCGCCAGCAGCATCCGGGACACTGTCTCCTACGAGCAGTACTTC
TRBD1,TRBV7-9,once,TRBJ2-5,CASSQDRAQETQYF,TGTGCCAGCAGCCAAGACAGGGCCCAAGAGACCCAGTACTTC
NA,TRBV5-1,NA,TRBJ2-7,CASSLEGGSFYEQYF,TGCGCCAGCAGCTTGGAAGGGGGGAGTTTTTACGAGCAGTACTTC
NA,TRBV13,NA,TRBJ2-4,CASSLSLAKNIQYF,TGTGCCAGCAGCTTATCCCTAGCCAAAAACATTCAGTACTTC
TRBD2,TRBV6-1,NA,TRBJ2-7,CASSEASGTSREIPYEQYF,TGTGCCAGCAGTGAAGCCTCCGGGACTAGCCGGGAAATACCCTACGAGCAGTACTTC
TRBD2,TRBV2,NA,TRBJ2-1,CASSPASTSGRLYNEQFF,TGTGCCAGCAGTCCCGCTAGTACTAGCGGGAGGCTCTACAATGAGCAGTTCTTC
TRBD2,TRBV6-5,NA,TRBJ2-1,CASSFSSGPRNEQFF,TGTGCCAGCAGTTTCTCTAGCGGGCCCCGGAATGAGCAGTTCTTC
NA,TRBV29-1,NA,TRBJ2-7,CSVRDGDYEQYF,TGCAGCGTCCGGGACGGGGACTACGAGCAGTACTTC
NA,TRBV7-9,NA,TRBJ2-7,CASSPAGANYEQYF,TGTGCCAGCAGCCCAGCCGGGGCCAACTACGAGCAGTACTTC
NA,TRBV25-1,NA,TRBJ2-7,CAPGLGPLYYEQYF,TGTGCCCCCGGCTTGGGACCCCTCTACTACGAGCAGTACTTC
NA,TRBV11-2,NA,TRBJ2-1,CASSLYSNEQFF,TGTGCCAGCAGCTTATATAGCAATGAGCAGTTCTTC
NA,TRBV11-1,NA,TRBJ2-7,CASSVTGPKAYEQYF,TGTGCCAGCAGCGTAACGGGCCCAAAGGCCTACGAGCAGTACTTC
NA,TRBV19,NA,TRBJ2-3,CASSIIAQGGDTQYF,TGTGCCAGTAGTATTATAGCACAGGGAGGCGATACGCAGTATTTT
TRBD1,TRBV25-1,NA,TRBJ1-5,CASSEGPGGGWPQHF,TGTGCCAGCAGTGAGGGGCCAGGGGGCGGTTGGCCCCAGCATTTT
NA,TRBV19,NA,TRBJ2-7,CASRAAASSYEQYF,TGTGCCAGTAGAGCGGCAGCTTCGTCCTACGAGCAGTACTTC
TRBD1,TRBV5-4,NA,TRBJ2-1,CASKSGTGDAANFF,TGTGCCAGCAAATCAGGGACAGGGGATGCGGCAAACTTCTTC
NA,TRBV6-6,NA,TRBJ1-5,CASSWGENQPQHF,TGTGCCAGCAGTTGGGGGGAAAATCAGCCCCAGCATTTT
TRBD2,TRBV13,NA,TRBJ2-1,CASSVRGLAGSEEQFF,TGTGCCAGCAGCGTCCGAGGGCTAGCGGGAAGTGAGGAGCAGTTCTTC
NA,TRBV28,NA,TRBJ1-4,CASSPRATNEKLFF,TGTGCCAGCAGTCCCAGAGCAACTAATGAAAAACTGTTTTTT
NA,TRBV18,NA,TRBJ2-1,CASSPSGNNEQFF,TGTGCCAGCTCACCATCTGGAAACAATGAGCAGTTCTTC
NA,TRBV9,NA,TRBJ2-1,CASSVAVSYNEQFF,TGTGCCAGCAGCGTAGCTGTCTCCTACAATGAGCAGTTCTTC
TRBD1,TRBV4-1,NA,TRBJ1-2,CASSQQGGLNYGYTF,TGCGCCAGCAGCCAACAGGGGGGCCTTAACTATGGCTACACCTTC
TRBD2,TRBV4-1,once,TRBJ2-7,CASSQDSPRLAGARYEQYF,TGCGCCAGCAGCCAAGATTCCCCGAGACTAGCGGGAGCTCGTTACGAGCAGTACTTC
TRBD2,TRBV9,NA,TRBJ2-1,CASSERAGTSGKEPQFF,TGTGCCAGCAGCGAGAGGGCCGGGACTAGCGGGAAAGAGCCTCAGTTCTTC
NA,TRBV7-4,NA,TRBJ1-1,CASSSTGVENTEAFF,TGTGCCAGCAGCAGTACTGGAGTAGAGAACACTGAAGCTTTCTTT
TRBD2,TRBV11-2,NA,TRBJ2-7,CASSPWGRVNEQYF,TGTGCCAGCAGCCCTTGGGGGAGGGTCAACGAGCAGTACTTC
NA,TRBV10-3,NA,TRBJ2-5,CAISNLEETQYF,TGTGCCATCAGTAACTTAGAGGAGACCCAGTACTTC
NA,TRBV28,NA,TRBJ2-7,CASSFLSSYEQYF,TGTGCCAGCAGTTTCTTAAGCTCCTACGAGCAGTACTTC
NA,TRBV27,NA,TRBJ2-3,CASSLASTDTQYF,TGTGCCAGCAGTTTAGCTAGCACAGATACGCAGTATTTT
TRBD2,TRBV27,NA,TRBJ2-1,CASSLLAGGYEQFF,TGTGCCAGCAGTCTACTAGCGGGAGGGTATGAGCAGTTCTTC
NA,TRBV30,NA,TRBJ2-7,CAWSVNHGQRLSYEQYF,TGTGCCTGGAGTGTAAATCACGGACAGCGCCTCTCCTACGAGCAGTACTTC
NA,TRBV2,NA,TRBJ1-1,CASSKAGSPLMNTEAFF,TGTGCCAGCAGTAAAGCAGGAAGCCCGTTAATGAACACTGAAGCTTTCTTT
NA,TRBV28,few,TRBJ1-1,CASSLGRNTEAFF,TGTGCCAGCAGTTTGGGCAGGAACACTGAAGCTTTCTTT
NA,TRBV19,NA,TRBJ2-1,CASSSLAGEQFF,TGTGCCAGTAGTTCTTTGGCTGGTGAGCAGTTCTTC
NA,TRBV28,NA,TRBJ2-3,CASSLKDTQYF,TGTGCCAGCAGTTTAAAAGATACGCAGTATTTT
TRBD1,TRBV15,NA,TRBJ2-2,CATSRDWGQGAPKTGELFF,TGTGCCACCAGCAGAGATTGGGGGCAGGGGGCGCCTAAGACCGGGGAGCTGTTTTTT
NA,TRBV5-1,NA,TRBJ2-7,CASSRIGYEQYF,TGCGCCAGCAGCCGGATAGGGTACGAGCAGTACTTC
TRBD1,TRBV11-2,NA,TRBJ1-1,CASSSFRATGGLIEAFF,TGTGCCAGCAGCTCCTTTAGGGCGACAGGGGGACTTATTGAAGCTTTCTTT
NA,TRBV28,NA,TRBJ2-1,CASSLLASSYNEQFF,TGTGCCAGCAGTCTTCTAGCAAGCTCCTACAATGAGCAGTTCTTC